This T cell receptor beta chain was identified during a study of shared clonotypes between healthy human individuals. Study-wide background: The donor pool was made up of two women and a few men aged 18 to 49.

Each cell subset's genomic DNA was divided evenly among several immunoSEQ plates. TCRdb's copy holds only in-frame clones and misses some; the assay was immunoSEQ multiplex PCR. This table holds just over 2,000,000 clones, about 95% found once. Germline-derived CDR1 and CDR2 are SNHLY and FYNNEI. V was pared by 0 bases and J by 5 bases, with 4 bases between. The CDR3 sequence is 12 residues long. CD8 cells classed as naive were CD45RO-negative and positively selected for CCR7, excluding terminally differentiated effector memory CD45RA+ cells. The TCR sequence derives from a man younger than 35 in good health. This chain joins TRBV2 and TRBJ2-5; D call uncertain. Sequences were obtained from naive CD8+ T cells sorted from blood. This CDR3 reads CASSEADETQYF. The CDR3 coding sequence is TGTGCCAGCAGTGAAGCGGACGAGACCCAGTACTTC.